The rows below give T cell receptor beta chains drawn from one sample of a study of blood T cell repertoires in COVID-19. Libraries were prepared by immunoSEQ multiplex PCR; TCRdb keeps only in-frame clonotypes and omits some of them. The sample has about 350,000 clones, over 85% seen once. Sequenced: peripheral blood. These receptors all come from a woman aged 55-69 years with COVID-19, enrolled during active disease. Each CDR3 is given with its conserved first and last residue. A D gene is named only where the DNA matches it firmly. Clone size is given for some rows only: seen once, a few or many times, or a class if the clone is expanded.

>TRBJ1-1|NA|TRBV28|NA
CASSPGTGDEAFF
TGTGCCAGCAGTCCAGGGACTGGAGATGAAGCTTTCTTT
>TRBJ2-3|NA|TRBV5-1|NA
CASSLEAGTDTQYF
TGCGCCAGCAGCTTGGAGGCAGGGACAGATACGCAGTATTTT
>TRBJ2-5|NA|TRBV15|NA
CATSRDFRDIEETQYF
TGTGCCACCAGCAGGGACTTCCGGGACATCGAAGAGACCCAGTACTTC
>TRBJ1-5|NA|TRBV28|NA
CASSFEGSGNQPQHF
TGTGCCAGCAGTTTCGAGGGTTCCGGTAATCAGCCCCAGCATTTT
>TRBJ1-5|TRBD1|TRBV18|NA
CASSGSFEGATGRPQHF
TGTGCCAGCTCAGGTTCCTTCGAGGGGGCGACGGGCAGGCCCCAGCATTTT
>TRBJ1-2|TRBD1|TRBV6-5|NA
CASSYGGQGAFGYTF
TGTGCCAGCAGTTATGGGGGACAGGGGGCTTTTGGCTACACCTTC
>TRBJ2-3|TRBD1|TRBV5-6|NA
CASSPGTGGVDTQYF
TGTGCCAGCAGCCCCGGGACAGGGGGAGTAGATACGCAGTATTTT
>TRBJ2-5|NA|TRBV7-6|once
CASSLVAGVRETQYF
TGTGCCAGCAGCTTAGTAGCAGGGGTGAGGGAGACCCAGTACTTC
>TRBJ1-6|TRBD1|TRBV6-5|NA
CASSYDRASPLHF
TGTGCCAGCAGTTACGACAGGGCTTCACCCCTCCACTTT
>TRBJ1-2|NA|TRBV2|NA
CASSEGIWSYGYTF
TGTGCCAGCAGTGAGGGTATATGGAGCTATGGCTACACCTTC
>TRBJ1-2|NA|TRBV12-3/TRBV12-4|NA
CASSLGPQYGYTF
TGTGCCAGCAGTTTAGGGCCGCAGTATGGCTACACCTTC
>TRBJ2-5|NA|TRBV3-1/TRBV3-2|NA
CASSQLREETQYF
TGTGCCAGCAGCCAACTTCGCGAAGAGACCCAGTACTTC
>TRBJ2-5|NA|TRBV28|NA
CASRPPGQLRTQYF
TGTGCCAGCAGGCCCCCGGGTCAGCTCCGGACCCAGTACTTC
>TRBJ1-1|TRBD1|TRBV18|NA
CASSPGQGNTEAFF
TGTGCCAGCTCGCCGGGACAGGGGAACACTGAAGCTTTCTTT
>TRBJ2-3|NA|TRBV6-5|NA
CASSLYGISSTDTQYF
TGTGCCAGCAGTTTATACGGTATTTCTAGCACAGATACGCAGTATTTT
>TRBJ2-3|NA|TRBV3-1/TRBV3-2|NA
CASSQRALAHTQYF
TGTGCCAGCAGCCAACGCGCCCTAGCTCATACGCAGTATTTT
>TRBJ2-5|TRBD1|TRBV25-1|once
CASQLTTGGWGETQYF
TGTGCCAGCCAACTCACGACAGGGGGCTGGGGAGAGACCCAGTACTTC
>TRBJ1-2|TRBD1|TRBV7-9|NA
CASSLPGQGGGYTF
TGTGCCAGCAGCTTACCTGGCCAGGGGGGAGGCTACACCTTC
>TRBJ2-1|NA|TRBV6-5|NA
CASSYGPTSYNEQFF
TGTGCCAGCAGTTACGGCCCCACTAGCTACAATGAGCAGTTCTTC
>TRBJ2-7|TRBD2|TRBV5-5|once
CASSWSGGAPYEQYF
TGTGCCAGCAGCTGGAGCGGGGGGGCCCCCTACGAGCAGTACTTC
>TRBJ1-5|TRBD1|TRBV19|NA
CASKDRGDQPQHF
TGTGCCAGTAAGGACAGGGGGGATCAGCCCCAGCATTTT
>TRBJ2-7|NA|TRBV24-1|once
CATSDAGAKYEQYF
TGTGCCACCAGTGACGCGGGGGCTAAGTACGAGCAGTACTTC
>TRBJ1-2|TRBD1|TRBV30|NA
CAWSPGQAHTDGYTF
TGTGCCTGGAGCCCCGGACAGGCACATACGGATGGCTACACCTTC